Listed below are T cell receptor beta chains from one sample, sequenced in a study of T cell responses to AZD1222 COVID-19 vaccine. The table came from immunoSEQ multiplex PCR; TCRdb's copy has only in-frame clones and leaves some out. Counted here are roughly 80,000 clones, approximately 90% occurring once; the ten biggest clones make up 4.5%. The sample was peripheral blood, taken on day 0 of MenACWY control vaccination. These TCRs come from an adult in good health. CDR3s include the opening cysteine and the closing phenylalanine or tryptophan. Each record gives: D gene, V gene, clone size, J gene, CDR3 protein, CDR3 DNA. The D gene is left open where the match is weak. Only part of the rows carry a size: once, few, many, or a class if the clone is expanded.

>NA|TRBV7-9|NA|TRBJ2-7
CASSLVTTPGDYEQYF
TGTGCCAGCAGCTTAGTGACTACCCCCGGCGACTACGAGCAGTACTTC
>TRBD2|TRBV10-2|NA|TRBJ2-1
CASSDQREESYNEQFF
TGCGCCAGCAGTGATCAGCGGGAGGAATCCTACAATGAGCAGTTCTTC
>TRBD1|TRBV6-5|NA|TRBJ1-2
CASSTRDRKDGYTF
TGTGCCAGCAGTACACGGGACAGGAAGGATGGCTACACCTTC
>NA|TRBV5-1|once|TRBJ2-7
CASSFSVAYEQYF
TGCGCCAGCAGCTTTAGCGTGGCCTACGAGCAGTACTTC
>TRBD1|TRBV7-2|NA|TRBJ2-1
CASSLGDRVVIEQFF
TGTGCCAGCAGCTTGGGAGACAGGGTCGTCATTGAGCAGTTCTTC
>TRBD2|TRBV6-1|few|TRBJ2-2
CASSEASGTGELFF
TGTGCCAGCAGTGAAGCTAGCGGGACCGGGGAGCTGTTTTTT
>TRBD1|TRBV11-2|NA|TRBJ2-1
CASSPRTGNYNEQFF
TGTGCCAGCAGCCCCCGGACAGGGAACTACAATGAGCAGTTCTTC
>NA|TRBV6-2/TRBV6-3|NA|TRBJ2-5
CASSRQPETQYF
TGTGCCAGCAGTCGGCAGCCAGAGACCCAGTACTTC
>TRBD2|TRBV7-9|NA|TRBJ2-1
CASSLGREGPEQFF
TGTGCCAGCAGCTTAGGCCGGGAGGGTCCGGAGCAGTTCTTC
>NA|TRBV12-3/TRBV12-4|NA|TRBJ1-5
CASSFGEQPQHF
TGTGCCAGCAGTTTTGGGGAACAGCCCCAGCATTTT
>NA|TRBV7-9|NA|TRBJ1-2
CASSLGVAGSYGYTF
TGTGCCAGCAGCTTAGGAGTCGCCGGCAGCTATGGCTACACCTTC
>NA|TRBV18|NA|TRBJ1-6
CASSLDRTSPLHF
TGTGCCAGCTCACTAGACAGGACTTCACCCCTCCACTTT
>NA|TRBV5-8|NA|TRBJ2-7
CASNGGTFSYEQYF
TGTGCCAGCAACGGGGGGACATTTTCCTACGAGCAGTACTTC
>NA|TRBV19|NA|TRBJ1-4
CASTLKYTNEKLFF
TGTGCCAGTACCCTGAAGTATACTAATGAAAAACTGTTTTTT
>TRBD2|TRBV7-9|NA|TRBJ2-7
CASSLGTSGRRGDYEQYF
TGTGCCAGCAGCTTAGGGACTAGCGGGAGACGAGGAGACTACGAGCAGTACTTC
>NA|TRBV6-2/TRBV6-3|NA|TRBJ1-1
CASSSLWTNTEAFF
TGTGCCAGCAGTTCCCTTTGGACGAACACTGAAGCTTTCTTT
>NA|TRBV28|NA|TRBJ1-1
CASSLLKENTEAFF
TGTGCCAGCAGTTTACTGAAGGAGAACACTGAAGCTTTCTTT
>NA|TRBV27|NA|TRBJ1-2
CASSLNGEVNYGYTF
TGTGCCAGCAGTCTGAACGGGGAAGTGAACTATGGCTACACCTTC
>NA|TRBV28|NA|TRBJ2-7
CASAEPGAEDEQYF
TGTGCCAGCGCGGAACCGGGAGCGGAGGACGAGCAGTACTTC
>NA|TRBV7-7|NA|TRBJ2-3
CASTTSPGDTQYF
TGTGCCAGCACTACCTCACCGGGAGATACGCAGTATTTT
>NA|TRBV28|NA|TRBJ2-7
CASSLLSRGKHEQYF
TGTGCCAGCAGTTTGCTGTCTAGGGGAAAACACGAGCAGTACTTC
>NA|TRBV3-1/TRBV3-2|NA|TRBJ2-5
CASSHIDSGETQYF
TGTGCCAGCAGTCACATAGACTCAGGGGAGACCCAGTACTTC
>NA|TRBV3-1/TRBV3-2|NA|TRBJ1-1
CASSQEGHGFLTEAFF
TGTGCCAGCAGCCAAGAGGGCCATGGGTTTTTGACTGAAGCTTTCTTT